This T cell receptor beta chain is from a study of cytomegalovirus exposure and HLA in healthy donors. Regarding the study as a whole: In a later analysis, a missense DCLRE1C variant was linked to TCR beta V- and J-gene trimming. Among CMV-associated TCR beta chains, most appeared HLA-restricted in a later analysis. Most subjects' HLA-A and HLA-B alleles were reportedly predicted from TCR beta sequences.

A multiplex PCR was run with 60 Vbeta primers and 13 Jbeta primers. Sequencing used immunoSEQ multiplex PCR; TCRdb keeps in-frame clones, though not all of them. Seen here are some 140,000 clones, 85% to 90% observed once, and the top ten hold 6.7%. For this clone: Its antigen is not known.

Sequencing was done on a sample of PBMCs. This clonotype was obtained from a woman in her twenties or thirties in good health and CMV-seropositive.

The CDR3 bases are TGTGCCAGCAGTTCTAGCGGGTTCTCAGATACGCAGTATTTT. It codes for CASSSSGFSDTQYF. The rearrangement joins TRBV28 to TRBJ2-3; 8 bases are a match to TRBD2. The CDR3 consists of 14 residues. Trimming removed 4 bases from V and 4 bases from J; junction bases left unmatched: 4. Germline CDR1 and CDR2: MDHEN and SYDVKM.